The 17 T cell receptor beta chains below all came from one sample that was sequenced in a study of somatic mutations in cytotoxic T cells in rheumatoid arthritis. Using immunoSEQ multiplex PCR, the repertoire was profiled, and TCRdb retains in-frame clones only, with some absent. There are about 27,000 clones in the sample; 70% to 85% occur only once, and approximately 9.3% lies in the top ten. Sequencing was done on a sample of CD8+ T cells sorted from blood. The receptors come from a young woman in good health.

This clone was observed a few times. The gene calls are TRBV19 and TRBJ1-2; 10 bases line up with TRBD1. V was pared by 6 bases and J by 8 bases, with 9 bases of the junction left unmatched. Germline-derived CDR1 and CDR2 are LNHDA and SQIVND (reference sequence). The CDR3 runs to 14 residues. The CDR3 sequence is CASRRTGGDPGYTF. The CDR3 DNA reads as TGTGCCAGTAGGAGGACAGGGGGAGACCCGGGCTACACCTTC.

The V call is TRBV4-2, the J call TRBJ2-1; 9 nucleotides match TRBD2. V was clipped by 0 bases and J by 8 bases; unmatched bases: 14. The CDR3 sequence is 18 residues long. Germline loops: CDR1 LGHNA, CDR2 YNFKEQ. The CDR3 protein is CASSQELRRLAGPDEQFF. DNA of the CDR3: TGTGCCAGCAGCCAAGAGTTACGTCGGCTAGCGGGACCTGATGAGCAGTTCTTC.

The chain combines TRBV7-8 with TRBJ2-7; the match to TRBD2 covers 8 bases. The CDR3 sequence is 16 residues long. Germline CDR1 and CDR2: SGHVS and FQNEAQ. The trim removed 1 base at V and 0 bases at J, leaving 5 bases unmatched. For the CDR3, the DNA is TGTGCCAGCAGCTTAGATCGGGAGGGGCTCTCCTACGAGCAGTACTTC. Amino acid sequence: CASSLDREGLSYEQYF.

The chain carries TRBV9 and TRBJ2-3; 7 bases line up with TRBD1. The V gene end was trimmed by 0 bases and the J gene end by 0 bases; junction bases not matched to a gene: 1. Germline V gene data show CDR1 as SGDLS and CDR2 as YYNGEE. The CDR3 is 15 amino acids. The CDR3 is CASSVGDSSTDTQYF. The CDR3 DNA sequence: TGTGCCAGCAGCGTAGGGGACAGCAGCACAGATACGCAGTATTTT.

V gene TRBV18 combines with J gene TRBJ2-2; D is ambiguous. The germline V gene encodes CDR1 KGHSH and CDR2 LQKENI. The CDR3 sequence is 18 residues long. V was shortened by 3 bases and J by 7 bases, with 24 bases between the two germline ends. CDR3 in amino acids: CASSPPLTGGPRSGELFF. The CDR3 DNA follows: TGTGCCAGCTCACCGCCCTTGACCGGCGGACCTCGGAGCGGGGAGCTGTTTTTT.

This chain uses TRBV27 with TRBJ1-4; no reliable D call. V dropped 6 bases and J dropped 8 bases, with 19 bases sitting between them. The CDR3 is made up of 15 amino acids. CDR1 is MNHEY, CDR2 SMNVEV, per germline (reference sequence). The CDR3 region has the DNA TGTGCCAGCAGACCCCTCGCAGTTGGGATGGAAAAACTGTTTTTT. Translated: CASRPLAVGMEKLFF.

The gene calls are TRBV19 and TRBJ2-2; 11 nucleotides line up with TRBD2. Germline CDR1 is LNHDA and CDR2 is SQIVND (reference sequence). This CDR3 is 17 amino acids long. Germline trimming cut 4 bases from V and 4 bases from J; bases unmatched to any gene: 8. CDR3 coding DNA: TGTGCCAGTAGTAGGGATCTAGCGGGAGGTCGCACCGGGGAGCTGTTTTTT. Translated, it gives CASSRDLAGGRTGELFF.

The chain couples TRBV4-1 to TRBJ2-6; no definite D call. V dropped 1 base and J dropped 2 bases, with 0 bases sitting between them. The CDR3 totals 13 residues. Germline V gene lookup returns CDR1 MGHRA and CDR2 YSYEKL. CDR3 sequence: CASSQAGANVLTF. CDR3 bases: TGCGCCAGCAGCCAAGCTGGGGCCAACGTCCTGACTTTC.

The chain links TRBV7-9 to TRBJ1-1; a possible D gene is TRBD1 (6 bases). Trimming pared 4 bases from V and 9 bases from J, leaving 9 bases between. Germline V gene lookup returns CDR1 SEHNR and CDR2 FQNEAQ (reference sequence). There are 11 residues in the CDR3. The CDR3 nucleotides are TGTGCCAGCAGCTCTGGACAGCAAGCTTTCTTT. As protein: CASSSGQQAFF.

This clone was seen a few times. The chain has TRBV28 and TRBJ1-4; 9 nucleotides agree with TRBD1. Trimming at V came to 3 bases and at J to 8 bases, leaving 4 bases not matched to a gene. This CDR3 has 14 amino acids. The V gene's germline CDR1 is MDHEN and CDR2 SYDVKM. The DNA of the CDR3 is TGTGCCAGCAGTTTGGACAGGGGAGGCGAAAAACTGTTTTTT. It encodes CASSLDRGGEKLFF.

The chain has TRBV27 and TRBJ2-7, with TRBD1 identical over 9 bases. The length of the CDR3 is 13 residues. V lost 6 bases, J lost 9 bases, and 9 bases stayed unmatched. Germline loops: CDR1 MNHEY, CDR2 SMNVEV (reference sequence). The CDR3 nucleotides are TGTGCCAGCAGCCCCGGACAGGGGATGTGGCAGTACTTC. This encodes CASSPGQGMWQYF.

This clone has just a few counts. The chain is built from TRBV7-9 and TRBJ2-5; maybe TRBD2 (5 bases). Trimming took off 0 bases at V and 5 bases at J, with 13 bases between the two ends. The V gene's germline CDR1 is SEHNR and CDR2 FQNEAQ (reference sequence). This CDR3 has 15 residues. CDR3 nucleotides: TGTGCCAGCAGCTTAGCGATCGGGGAGAGGGAGACCCAGTACTTC. This sequence encodes CASSLAIGERETQYF.

The chain carries TRBV5-6 and TRBJ2-6; the match to TRBD2 covers 7 bases. Germline assignment: CDR1 SGHDT and CDR2 YYEEEE. This CDR3 spans 18 amino acids. The J segment lost 0 bases and the V segment lost 0 bases, leaving 6 bases of the junction unmatched. CDR3 nucleotides: TGTGCCAGCAGCTTGGGGCTAGCGGATAGCTCTGGGGCCAACGTCCTGACTTTC. Translated, it gives CASSLGLADSSGANVLTF. Combining the CDR3 with reference TRBV5-6 and TRBJ2-6 gives the whole variable domain DAGVTQSPTHLIKTRGQQVTLRCSPKSGHDTVSWYQQALGQGPQFIFQYYEEEERQRGNFPDRFSGHQFPNYSSELNVNALLLGDSALYLCASSLGLADSSGANVLTFGAGSRLTVL.

The CDR3 DNA reads TGTGCCAGCAGTTTGGACAGGACTCTCTATGGCTACACCTTC. It translates to CASSLDRTLYGYTF. The rearrangement joins TRBV28 to TRBJ1-2; 7 bases are a match to TRBD1. V was pared by 3 bases and J by 4 bases, with 5 bases of the junction left unmatched. The CDR3 spans 14 residues. Germline V lookup: CDR1 MDHEN, CDR2 SYDVKM.

The rearrangement joins TRBV25-1 to TRBJ2-7; TRBD1 matches at 7 bases. This CDR3 region has 14 residues. The V and J ends lost 3 bases and 3 bases, in that order; junction bases with no gene match: 5. CDR1 is MGHDK and CDR2 is SYGVNS in the germline V gene. The CDR3 region has the DNA TGTGCCAGCAGTGACCCGGGACAGAGCTACGAGCAGTACTTC. Residues: CASSDPGQSYEQYF.

The count of this clone is one. V gene TRBV6-1 combines with J gene TRBJ2-3, with TRBD2 matching over 10 bases. This CDR3 is built from 16 residues. After removal of 2 bases from V and 2 bases from J, the junction contained 4 bases not matched to a gene. In germline, CDR1 is MNHNS, CDR2 SASEGT. The CDR3 is CASSERSGGLTDTQYF. In nucleotides, the CDR3 is TGTGCCAGCAGTGAACGTAGCGGGGGGCTCACAGATACGCAGTATTTT.

V is TRBV27 and J is TRBJ1-1; 7 bases fit TRBD1. Germline V CDR1 and CDR2: MNHEY, SMNVEV (reference sequence). This CDR3 region has 13 residues. Germline trimming cut 6 bases from V and 6 bases from J; bases unmatched to any gene: 7. The CDR3 loop is CASRYRGAAEAFF. DNA for the CDR3: TGTGCCAGCAGGTACAGGGGCGCGGCTGAAGCTTTCTTT.